Each of the 11 T cell receptor beta chains below was sequenced from the same sample in a study of shared clonotypes between healthy human individuals. Clones were read by immunoSEQ multiplex PCR, and TCRdb kept only the in-frame ones, dropping some. The data contain about 990,000 clones, around 78% of them singletons. Sequencing input: memory CD4+ T cells from PBMCs. Subset here: CD45RA-negative fraction. These receptors originate from a man aged 18-30 years in good health. Some clones in this sample may be carry-over from other donors' samples.

The genes are TRBV23-1 and TRBJ2-3, with D possibly being TRBD1 (6 bases). TRBV23-1 is flagged as an ORF with uncertain function. The CDR3 has 21 amino acids. V was shortened by 3 bases and J by 2 bases, with 30 bases between the two germline ends. In DNA, the CDR3 is TGCGCCAGCAGTCATCAGACGACCGCCGACCGGGACATCGAGTCCACAGATACGCAGTATTTT. Translation gives CASSHQTTADRDIESTDTQYF.

V usage is TRBV9 and J usage is TRBJ2-7; D ambiguous. V lost 0 bases, J lost 0 bases, and 13 bases lay in between. Germline values: CDR1 SGDLS, CDR2 YYNGEE. The CDR3 has 16 residues. The CDR3 nucleotides read TGTGCCAGCAGCGTAGGGGAATTAGCTGGCTCCTACGAGCAGTACTTC. Translating it yields CASSVGELAGSYEQYF.

This chain joins TRBV30 and TRBJ2-7; D may be TRBD2 (6 bases). The CDR3 contains 14 residues. CDR1 and CDR2 from the germline V gene are GTSNPN and SVGIG (reference sequence). V was cut by 3 bases and J by 6 bases, with 18 bases left in between. The CDR3 sequence is CAWSPGLGIPEQYF. CDR3 coding DNA: TGTGCCTGGAGCCCGGGACTGGGGATCCCCGAGCAGTACTTC.

Details on this clone: This CDR3 is also generated by other DNA sequences in the sample. V usage is TRBV5-1 and J usage is TRBJ2-3; 8 nucleotides agree with TRBD1. The CDR3 extends over 14 amino acids. The junction had 6 bases not matched to a gene; V was cut back by 4 bases and J by 5 bases. Germline lookup yields CDR1 SGHRS and CDR2 YFSETQ. CDR3 amino acids: CASSLGQGGDTQYF. The CDR3 DNA sequence: TGCGCCAGCAGCCTCGGACAGGGAGGAGATACGCAGTATTTT.

The V call is TRBV6-1, the J call TRBJ1-1, with a possible D match to TRBD1 (5 bases). V gave up 6 bases and J gave up 3 bases, with 11 bases separating them. CDR3 length: 13 amino acids. CDR1 is MNHNS and CDR2 is SASEGT in the germline V gene. CDR3 nucleotides: TGTGCCAGCAGGACGGACACGGACACTGAAGCTTTCTTT. Protein: CASRTDTDTEAFF.

This clone was seen a few times. The rearrangement links TRBV4-3 to TRBJ2-7; 11 nucleotides match TRBD2. This CDR3 has 15 residues. The trim removed 4 bases at V and 7 bases at J, leaving 9 bases unmatched. Germline V gene lookup returns CDR1 LGHNA and CDR2 YSLEER. CDR3 loop: CASSLNSGRAGEQYF. CDR3 nucleotide sequence: TGCGCCAGCAGCCTTAATAGCGGGAGGGCGGGGGAGCAGTACTTC.

This clone was seen a few times. The V call is TRBV6-5, the J call TRBJ2-1, with D unresolved. This CDR3 contains 15 residues. Germline CDR1 reads MNHEY; CDR2 reads SVGAGI. Trimming removed 2 bases from V and 7 bases from J, with 15 bases in between. This CDR3 reads CASSYGWLGSNEQFF. Here the CDR3 DNA reads TGTGCCAGCAGTTACGGGTGGTTGGGGTCAAATGAGCAGTTCTTC.

The rearrangement joins TRBV7-2 to TRBJ1-1; the D is unclear. Germline CDR1 reads SGHTA; CDR2 reads FQGNSA. The CDR3 is made up of 13 amino acids. V dropped 3 bases and J dropped 3 bases, with 8 bases sitting between them. The CDR3 protein is CASSLAWDTEAFF. In DNA form, the CDR3 reads TGTGCCAGCAGCTTGGCGTGGGACACTGAAGCTTTCTTT.

The chain has TRBV10-3 and TRBJ2-5; no reliable D call. Between the trimmed V and J ends, which lost 9 bases and 5 bases, there was a span of 16 bases. The CDR3 spans 13 residues. In germline, CDR1 is ENHRY, CDR2 SYGVKD. CDR3 DNA sequence: TGTGCCATTTCACGTAATACTGCGGAGACCCAGTACTTC. This sequence encodes CAISRNTAETQYF.

This chain links TRBV9 with TRBJ1-1; D not certain. Trimming took off 6 bases at V and 1 base at J, with 10 bases between the two ends. The length of the CDR3 is 13 residues. Germline CDR1 and CDR2: SGDLS and YYNGEE. The CDR3 coding sequence is TGTGCCAGCACATCATCAAGGAACACTGAAGCTTTCTTT. Its protein is CASTSSRNTEAFF.

In this sample, this clone turned up once. This rearrangement joins TRBV7-2 to TRBJ1-1; 9 bases line up with TRBD1. The CDR3 totals 15 residues. Per germline, CDR1 SGHTA and CDR2 FQGNSA. V was pared by 1 base and J by 6 bases, with 6 bases of the junction left unmatched. CDR3 nucleotide sequence: TGTGCCAGCAGCTTAGACAGGGGGCCTGTCTCTGAAGCTTTCTTT. It yields the protein CASSLDRGPVSEAFF.